A selection of T cell receptor beta chains follows, all from one sample in a study of T cells in Graves' hyperthyroidism and ophthalmopathy. TCRdb re-called the multiplex PCR reads with MiXCR, one entry per CDR3 protein. The table has 600,000 to 850,000 distinct CDR3 sequences, roughly a sixth seen once. Material for sequencing was blood. The receptors were gathered from a woman in her forties or fifties with Graves' hyperthyroidism that later progressed to Graves' ophthalmopathy. The CDR3 runs from the conserved cysteine through the conserved F or W. A D gene is named only where the DNA matches it firmly. Size is omitted from some rows. Given values are once, few, many or a class for expanded clones.

cdr3_nt cdr3_aa v_call d_call j_call clone_size
TGTGCCAGCAGCCCCACTCAAGCGGGGGGATTTGAGACCCAGTACTTC CASSPTQAGGFETQYF TRBV7-6 TRBD2 TRBJ2-5 many
TGTGCCAGCAGTTTAAGTCGCAGGACAGGGAACTACGAGCAGTACTTC CASSLSRRTGNYEQYF TRBV12-3/TRBV12-4 TRBD1 TRBJ2-7 many
TGCAGTGCTAGAGTCCCATCCCTAATCTATGGCTACACCTTC CSARVPSLIYGYTF TRBV20-1 NA TRBJ1-2 many
TGTGCCAGCAGCCAAGCGGAACTAAAACTGTTTTTT CASSQAELKLFF TRBV3-1 NA TRBJ1-4 many
TGTGCCAGCAGTTTAGGAGACAGGGGGGGAGAGACCCAGTACTTC CASSLGDRGGETQYF TRBV27 TRBD1 TRBJ2-5 many
TGCAGTGCTAGAGAATTCGGGGGGAACACCGGGGAGCTGTTTTTT CSAREFGGNTGELFF TRBV20-1 NA TRBJ2-2 few
TGTGCCAGCAGTTTATATGGGCCGACCTACGAGCAGTACTTC CASSLYGPTYEQYF TRBV27 NA TRBJ2-7 many
TGTGCCAGCAGCCTCCGACCACGCACCGGGGAGCTGTTTTTT CASSLRPRTGELFF TRBV7-3 NA TRBJ2-2 NA
TGTGCCAGCAGCCGGACCGGGGTCGGATCGGGCGGGGAGCTGTTTTTT CASSRTGVGSGGELFF TRBV11-3 NA TRBJ2-2 few
TGTGCCAGCAGTTACTCGTGGGGGGGTCAGCCCCAGCATTTT CASSYSWGGQPQHF TRBV6-2/TRBV6-3 NA TRBJ1-5 few
TGCAGTGCTAGCCGTCCCGGGACAGGGGAAAACTTCTTCTACGAGCAGTACTTC CSASRPGTGENFFYEQYF TRBV20-1 TRBD1 TRBJ2-7 few
TGCAGTGTCTCACAGGGGACGGATGGCTACACCTTC CSVSQGTDGYTF TRBV20-1 TRBD1 TRBJ1-2 many
TGTGCCAGCAGCCAAGCGGGACATTGGAACACCGGGGAGCTGTTTTTT CASSQAGHWNTGELFF TRBV3-1 NA TRBJ2-2 NA
TGTGCCAGCAGCAGGCTCCTGCAAACAGAAAGGGGGAACCCAGCCACTAGCACAGATACGCAGTATTTT CASSRLLQTERGNPATSTDTQYF TRBV27 NA TRBJ2-3 few
TGTGCCAGCAGCCGCGGCACACGGTTTAGCACAGATACGCAGTATTTT CASSRGTRFSTDTQYF TRBV11-3 NA TRBJ2-3 many
TGTGCCAGCAGTTACTCACCACAAGACACTGAAGCTTTCTTT CASSYSPQDTEAFF TRBV6-6 NA TRBJ1-1 NA
TGCGCCAGCAGCCCCTCTAGGGCTAACACCGGGGAGCTGTTTTTT CASSPSRANTGELFF TRBV5-1 NA TRBJ2-2 many
TGCGCCAGCAGCTTGGTAAGGGAGGGAGGCACAGATACGCAGTATTTT CASSLVREGGTDTQYF TRBV5-1 TRBD2 TRBJ2-3 many
TGCGCCAGCAGCTTGGCACAGGGTTTGTACAATGAGCAGTTCTTC CASSLAQGLYNEQFF TRBV5-1 NA TRBJ2-1 NA
TGTGCCACCAGCAGGTCGGGACCCGACAATGAGCAGTTCTTC CATSRSGPDNEQFF TRBV15 NA TRBJ2-1 few
TGTGCCAGCAGCCCGACAGGGGAGGGCAATCAGCCCCAGCATTTT CASSPTGEGNQPQHF TRBV3-1 TRBD1 TRBJ1-5 many
TGCGCCAGCAGCTTAACGACTAGCGGGGGAGACAATGAGCAGTTCTTC CASSLTTSGGDNEQFF TRBV5-1 TRBD2 TRBJ2-1 many
TGTGCCAGCAGCCGACAAGCGGGGGGCCCTTACAATGAGCAGTTCTTC CASSRQAGGPYNEQFF TRBV3-1 TRBD2 TRBJ2-1 few
TGTGCCAGCAGCTTAGAGGGGCTCCAAGAGACCCAGTACTTC CASSLEGLQETQYF TRBV7-2 NA TRBJ2-5 once
TGTGCCAGCAGTTACTCGACAGGGGGTCTTTACGTTAGCAATCAGCCCCAGCATTTT CASSYSTGGLYVSNQPQHF TRBV6-2/TRBV6-3 TRBD1 TRBJ1-5 many
TGTGCCAGCAGCCCGACTACAGATACGCAGTATTTT CASSPTTDTQYF TRBV5-1 NA TRBJ2-3 many
TGTGCCAGCAGTGAATATACAGGGTCTAGCACAGATACGCAGTATTTT CASSEYTGSSTDTQYF TRBV25-1 NA TRBJ2-3 few